A selection of T cell receptor beta chains follows, all from one sample in a study of shared clonotypes between healthy human individuals. This table comes from immunoSEQ multiplex PCR, and its TCRdb copy is limited to in-frame clones, with some not included. The sample contains some 500,000 clones, 95% to 96% of which appear only once. Sequenced sample: naive CD4+ T cells sorted from blood. The receptors were sampled from a young woman in good health. The conserved cysteine and the conserved F or W are not part of the CDR3 here.

TRBV28 ASSLPLAGGHIQY
TRBV28 ASRAQGSEAF
TRBV18 ASSPREANTGELF
TRBV27 ASSWSGRSYNEQF
TRBV6-5 ASISVGQGAF
TRBV27 ASSSYGQGKY
TRBV7-9 ASSLVDSPLH
TRBV7-5 VRSLGRKDATEAF
TRBV7-9 ASLDWGAEADTQY
TRBV28 ASTGGAKNIQY
TRBV9 ASSVDPTGVTNYGYT
TRBV28 ASSFRGQGFSGNTIY
TRBV19 ASNSAGQGDGYT
TRBV5-4 ASSAAMRQGGLQETQY
TRBV7-3 ASSLTSTSGKAETQY
TRBV6-6 ASSRTGPYEQY
TRBV2 ASSPMRLGEKLF
TRBV9 ASSVGTGKNQETQY
TRBV9 ASSTRDGKETQY
TRBV15 ATAPLAGVSSYEQY
TRBV6-6 ASLGRAYEQY
TRBV5-1 ASSRGQGDNEAF
TRBV27 ASSRRDRGYEQY
TRBV27 ASSSDSLKNQPQH
TRBV5-4 ASTTAGTKNIQY
TRBV28 ASSFFNSGSQDEQY
TRBV19 ASSPTRGGKGNQPQH
TRBV27 ASSHTRGQEETQY
TRBV5-6 ASSPYGSENQPQH
TRBV14 ASRHTGELF
TRBV6-1 ASSARQGEDTGELF
TRBV5-4 ASSFTGTDYGYT
TRBV7-2 ASSSKRRRTDTQY
TRBV7-8 ASSLLRGVQISYEQY
TRBV30 AWSVTGGWDNEQF
TRBV7-9 ASSLGELAGATGQY
TRBV28 ASRQTGTLGVYEQY
TRBV19 ASSFLGGLNYGYT
TRBV4-1 ASSQVRVSGNTIY
TRBV7-6 ASSLGTGLAGSGEQF
TRBV2 ASSGPGKAHPEKQY
TRBV19 ASSTRAGTSGTDTQY
TRBV27 ASSRAGTGGAGYT
TRBV15 ATSWARGYQETQY
TRBV19 ASSSRDIQY
TRBV5-1 ASSLAGQMNTEAF
TRBV18 ASSPGTGVFYEQY
TRBV28 ASSLGREETQY
TRBV28 ASRYGGSGANVLT
TRBV4-1 ASSQSPGLRQETQY
TRBV7-9 ASTDKTSTDTQY
TRBV28 ASTVGSATNEKLF
TRBV29-1 SGGRDSDTQY
TRBV6-5 ASRPGQGTGEQF
TRBV6-1 ASRGLAGGLYEQY